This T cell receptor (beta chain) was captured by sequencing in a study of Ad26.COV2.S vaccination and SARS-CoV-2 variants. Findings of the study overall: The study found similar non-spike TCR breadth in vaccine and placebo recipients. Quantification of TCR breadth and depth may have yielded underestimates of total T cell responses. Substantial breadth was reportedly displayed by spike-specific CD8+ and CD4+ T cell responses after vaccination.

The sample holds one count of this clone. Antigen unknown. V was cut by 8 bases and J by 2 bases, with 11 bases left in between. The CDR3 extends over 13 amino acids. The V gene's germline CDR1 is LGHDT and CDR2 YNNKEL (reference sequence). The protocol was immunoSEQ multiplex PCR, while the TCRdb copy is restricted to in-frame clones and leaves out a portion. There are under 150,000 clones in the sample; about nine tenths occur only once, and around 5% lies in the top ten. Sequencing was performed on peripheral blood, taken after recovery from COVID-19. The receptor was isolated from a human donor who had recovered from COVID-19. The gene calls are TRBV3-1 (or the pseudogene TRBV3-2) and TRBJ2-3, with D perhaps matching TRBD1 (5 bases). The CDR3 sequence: CASFSRDTDTQYF. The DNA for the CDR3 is TGTGCCAGCTTTAGCAGGGACACAGATACGCAGTATTTT.